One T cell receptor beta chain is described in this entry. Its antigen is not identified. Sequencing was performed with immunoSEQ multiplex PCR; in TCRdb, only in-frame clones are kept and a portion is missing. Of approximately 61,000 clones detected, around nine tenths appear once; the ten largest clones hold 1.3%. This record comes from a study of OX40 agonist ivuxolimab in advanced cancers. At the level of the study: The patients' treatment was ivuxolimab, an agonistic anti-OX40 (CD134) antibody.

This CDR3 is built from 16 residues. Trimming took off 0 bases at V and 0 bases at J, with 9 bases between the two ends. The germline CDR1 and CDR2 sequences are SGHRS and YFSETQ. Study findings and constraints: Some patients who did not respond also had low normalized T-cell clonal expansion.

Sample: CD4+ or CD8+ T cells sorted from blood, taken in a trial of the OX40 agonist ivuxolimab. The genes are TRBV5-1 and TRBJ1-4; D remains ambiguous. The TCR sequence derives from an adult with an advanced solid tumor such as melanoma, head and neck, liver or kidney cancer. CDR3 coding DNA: TGCGCCAGCAGCTTGGGAGGTCCTTCAACTAATGAAAAACTGTTTTTT. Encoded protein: CASSLGGPSTNEKLFF. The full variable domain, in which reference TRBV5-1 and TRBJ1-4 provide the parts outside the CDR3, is KAGVTQTPRYLIKTRGQQVTLSCSPISGHRSVSWYQQTPGQGLQFLFEYFSETQRNKGNFPGRFSGRQFSNSRSEMNVSTLELGDSALYLCASSLGGPSTNEKLFFGSGTQLSVL.